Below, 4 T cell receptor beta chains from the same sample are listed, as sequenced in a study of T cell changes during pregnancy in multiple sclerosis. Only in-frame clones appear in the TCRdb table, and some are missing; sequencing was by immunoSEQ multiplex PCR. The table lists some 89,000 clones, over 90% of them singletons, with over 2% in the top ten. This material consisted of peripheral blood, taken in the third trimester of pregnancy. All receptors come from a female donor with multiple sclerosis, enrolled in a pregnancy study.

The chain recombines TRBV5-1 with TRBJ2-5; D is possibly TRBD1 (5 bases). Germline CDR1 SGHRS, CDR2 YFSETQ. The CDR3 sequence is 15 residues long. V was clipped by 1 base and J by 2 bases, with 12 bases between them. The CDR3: CASSLTPQGQETQYF. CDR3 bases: TGCGCCAGCAGCTTGACCCCGCAGGGACAAGAGACCCAGTACTTC. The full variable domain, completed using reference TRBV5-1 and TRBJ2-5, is KAGVTQTPRYLIKTRGQQVTLSCSPISGHRSVSWYQQTPGQGLQFLFEYFSETQRNKGNFPGRFSGRQFSNSRSEMNVSTLELGDSALYLCASSLTPQGQETQYFGPGTRLLVL.

Here the CDR3 reads CASLLSTYNTGELFF. The CDR3 DNA follows: TGTGCCAGTTTACTATCGACCTATAACACCGGGGAGCTGTTTTTT. This sequence joins TRBV19 and TRBJ2-2; D gene ambiguous. Germline V gene sequence: CDR1 LNHDA, CDR2 SQIVND (reference sequence). CDR3 size: 15 residues. V was cut by 8 bases and J by 2 bases, with 15 bases left in between.

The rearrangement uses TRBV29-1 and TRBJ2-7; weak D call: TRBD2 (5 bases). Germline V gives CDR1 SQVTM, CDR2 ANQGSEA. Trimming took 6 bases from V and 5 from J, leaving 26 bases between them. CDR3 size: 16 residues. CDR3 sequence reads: CSVRIGNMPHSDEQYF. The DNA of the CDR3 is TGCAGCGTAAGGATCGGGAATATGCCCCACTCGGACGAGCAGTACTTC.

CDR3 sequence reads: CASSSESRDRGPEQYF. The CDR3 nucleotides are TGTGCCAGCAGTTCCGAGTCCCGGGACAGGGGGCCTGAGCAGTACTTC. The chain uses TRBV27 and TRBJ2-7; TRBD1 aligns across 12 bases. After removal of 4 bases from V and 7 bases from J, the junction contained 11 bases not matched to a gene. The CDR3 loop spans 16 amino acids. Per germline, CDR1 MNHEY and CDR2 SMNVEV (reference sequence).